Below are 18 T cell receptor beta chains sequenced from a single sample in a study of blood T cell repertoires in COVID-19. Using immunoSEQ multiplex PCR, the repertoire was profiled, and TCRdb retains in-frame clones only, with some absent. This sample has 200,000 to 300,000 clones, with around 81% found just once. Sequenced sample: peripheral blood. The receptors stem from a woman aged 55-75 years with active or convalescent COVID-19.

The chain has TRBV28 and TRBJ2-3, with TRBD1 matching 10 bases. Trimming cost V 10 bases and J 5 bases; bases outside gene matches: 12. CDR3 length equals 15 residues. Germline V lookup: CDR1 MDHEN, CDR2 SYDVKM. The CDR3 reads CAITNRDRGRDTQYF. Written as DNA, the CDR3 is TGTGCCATTACGAACCGGGACAGGGGAAGAGATACGCAGTATTTT.

DNA for the CDR3: TGTGCCAGCAGTTTGACGGGTAATACCTATCAGCCCCAGCATTTT. This sequence encodes CASSLTGNTYQPQHF. V usage is TRBV28 and J usage is TRBJ1-5; no clear D. From germline, CDR1 is MDHEN and CDR2 SYDVKM. The CDR3 is made up of 15 amino acids. Trimming shortened V by 3 bases and J by 5 bases, and 14 bases separated the two germline ends. Using reference TRBV28 and TRBJ1-5 for the parts outside the CDR3, the full variable domain is DVKVTQSSRYLVKRTGEKVFLECVQDMDHENMFWYRQDPGLGLRLIYFSYDVKMKEKGDIPEGYSVSREKKERFSLILESASTNQTSMYLCASSLTGNTYQPQHFGDGTRLSIL.

This clone was observed a handful of times. This CDR3 reads CASSKTGGREKLFF. CDR3 in DNA: TGTGCCAGCAGCAAGACAGGGGGAAGAGAAAAACTGTTTTTT. V gene TRBV7-9 combines with J gene TRBJ1-4; TRBD1 matches 9 bases. The CDR3 contains 14 residues. The V gene's germline CDR1 is SEHNR and CDR2 FQNEAQ (reference sequence). V trimming: 5 bases; J trimming: 8 bases; junction bases outside the gene matches: 6.

The chain is built from TRBV19 and TRBJ1-2; D is perhaps TRBD1 (6 bases). The germline CDR1 and CDR2 sequences are LNHDA and SQIVND (reference sequence). CDR3 length equals 17 residues. V lost 0 bases and J lost 7, with 21 bases in between. In DNA form, the CDR3 reads TGTGCCAGTAGTATAGAACTTCGGGACACGTTCGCGGGTGGCTACACCTTC. Translating it yields CASSIELRDTFAGGYTF.

The genes are TRBV5-3 and TRBJ2-1; D gene unclear. TRBV5-3 falls under the ORF class, with uncertain function. With 4 bases removed from V and 9 bases from J, the gap between germline ends came to 14 bases. The CDR3 runs to 13 residues. The CDR3 DNA is TGTGCCAGAAGCCCCGTCATCGCTAGTGAGCAGTTCTTC. Protein product: CARSPVIASEQFF.

V and J are TRBV7-2 and TRBJ2-4, with TRBD2 as a possible D gene (6 bases). The length of the CDR3 is 16 residues. Trimming took 4 bases from V and 0 from J, leaving 13 bases between them. Germline V lookup: CDR1 SGHTA, CDR2 FQGNSA. The CDR3 reads CASSSAPGLAKNIQYF. The CDR3 DNA reads as TGTGCCAGCAGCTCGGCACCGGGACTAGCCAAAAACATTCAGTACTTC.

V gene TRBV18 combines with J gene TRBJ1-4; D is unclear. Per germline, CDR1 KGHSH and CDR2 LQKENI. CDR3 length: 15 residues. Trimming took 0 bases from V and 2 from J, leaving 7 bases between them. The CDR3 here is CASSPPSQTNEKLFF. Written as DNA, the CDR3 is TGTGCCAGCTCACCACCTAGCCAGACTAATGAAAAACTGTTTTTT.

V and J are TRBV19 and TRBJ2-1, with 8 nucleotides matching TRBD2. Trimming removed 7 bases from V and 5 bases from J; junction bases left unmatched: 10. Germline loops: CDR1 LNHDA, CDR2 SQIVND (reference sequence). This CDR3 spans 15 amino acids. The CDR3 nucleotides are TGTGCCAGTACCCTCGGGACTAGACTAAACAATGAGCAGTTCTTC. This sequence encodes CASTLGTRLNNEQFF. The full variable domain, rest sourced from reference TRBV19 and TRBJ2-1, is DGGITQSPKYLFRKEGQNVTLSCEQNLNHDAMYWYRQDPGQGLRLIYYSQIVNDFQKGDIAEGYSVSREKKESFPLTVTSAQKNPTAFYLCASTLGTRLNNEQFFGPGTRLTVL.

The J gene is TRBJ2-3, the V gene TRBV2; perhaps TRBD2 as D (5 bases). The CDR3 extends over 16 amino acids. The germline V gene encodes CDR1 SNHLY and CDR2 FYNNEI. Deletions cut 6 bases from V and 2 bases from J, with 18 bases between. The CDR3 DNA reads TGTGCCAGCAGACCCCCAGGTGGGAGTACCACAGATACGCAGTATTTT. It specifies CASRPPGGSTTDTQYF.

The chain has TRBV18 and TRBJ1-1; 8 bases are shared with TRBD1. With 2 bases clipped from V and 7 bases from J, the junction kept 6 bases outside the gene matches. The CDR3 runs 14 residues. Germline CDR1 KGHSH, CDR2 LQKENI. The CDR3 spells CASSPGSQGVEAFF. CDR3 nucleotide sequence: TGTGCCAGCTCACCAGGGTCACAGGGGGTTGAAGCTTTCTTT.

V is TRBV19 and J is TRBJ2-1; 13 bases match TRBD2. Germline values: CDR1 LNHDA, CDR2 SQIVND (reference sequence). The CDR3 loop spans 16 amino acids. The trim removed 6 bases at V and 6 bases at J, leaving 8 bases unmatched. As DNA, the CDR3 is TGTGCCAGTAGATACTCACTAGCGGGAGGGCCCAATGAGCAGTTCTTC. Amino acid sequence: CASRYSLAGGPNEQFF.

The chain joins TRBV19 to TRBJ2-3; 7 bases match TRBD2. Germline CDR1 is LNHDA and CDR2 is SQIVND (reference sequence). V was pared by 6 bases and J by 1 base, with 4 bases of the junction left unmatched. The CDR3 is 14 amino acids. Here the CDR3 DNA reads TGTGCCAGTAGCATAACTAGCGGCACAGATACGCAGTATTTT. It translates to CASSITSGTDTQYF.

The CDR3 DNA follows: TGTGCCAGTAGTAACGGGAAAGAGGCTAATGAAAAACTGTTTTTT. This codes for CASSNGKEANEKLFF. This sequence joins TRBV19 and TRBJ1-4; D unresolved. The CDR3 extends over 15 amino acids. Trimming pared 4 bases from V and 3 bases from J, leaving 12 bases between. In germline, CDR1 is LNHDA, CDR2 SQIVND (reference sequence).

The chain combines TRBV15 with TRBJ2-2; TRBD2 might be the D (5 bases). Germline V gene sequence: CDR1 LNHNV, CDR2 YYDKDF (reference sequence). V was trimmed by 2 bases and J by 6 bases, leaving 13 bases between them. The CDR3 sequence is 15 residues long. The CDR3 DNA reads TGTGCCACCAGCAGACTAGCCTTAAGTGCCGGGGAGCTGTTTTTT. It specifies CATSRLALSAGELFF.

The V gene is TRBV7-9, the J gene TRBJ2-1, with 8 bases that match TRBD1. The CDR3 loop spans 15 amino acids. In germline, CDR1 is SEHNR, CDR2 FQNEAQ (reference sequence). The J segment lost 0 bases and the V segment lost 7 bases, leaving 5 bases of the junction unmatched. In DNA form, the CDR3 reads TGTGCCAGCACCCTAGGACAGGGCTCCTACAATGAGCAGTTCTTC. This sequence encodes CASTLGQGSYNEQFF.

The rearrangement uses TRBV18 and TRBJ2-1; D is unresolved. CDR1 and CDR2 (germline): KGHSH, LQKENI. This CDR3 region has 14 residues. V lost 0 bases and J lost 5, with 8 bases in between. The CDR3 region has the DNA TGTGCCAGCTCACCACCCCTTGTAAACAATGAGCAGTTCTTC. Amino acid sequence: CASSPPLVNNEQFF.

V usage is TRBV19 and J usage is TRBJ1-3; D is unresolved. The CDR3 runs to 16 residues. Germline V gene sequence: CDR1 LNHDA, CDR2 SQIVND (reference sequence). Trimming removed 5 bases at V and 4 bases at J, with 18 bases between. Here the CDR3 reads CASSPRFGVDGNTIYF. CDR3 nucleotide sequence: TGTGCCAGTAGTCCCCGGTTTGGAGTCGACGGAAACACCATATATTTT.

This sequence joins TRBV30 and TRBJ1-6, with 9 bases matching TRBD1. The trim removed 2 bases at V and 8 bases at J, leaving 7 bases unmatched. The germline V gene has CDR1 GTSNPN and CDR2 SVGIG (reference sequence). The CDR3 length is 15 residues. CDR3 protein: CAWSPPGQGDSPLHF. DNA of the CDR3: TGTGCCTGGAGTCCTCCGGGACAGGGAGATTCACCCCTCCACTTT.